This entry describes one TCR beta chain. This sample is drawn from a study of preoperative IRX-2 immunotherapy in early breast cancer. Using immunoSEQ multiplex PCR, the repertoire was profiled, and TCRdb retains in-frame clones only, with some absent. This table has some 59,000 clones, around 94% appearing once. The sample's treatment: preoperative locoregional IRX-2 cytokine immunotherapy. Preoperative locoregional IRX-2 cytokine immunotherapy was tested in the phase Ib source study. V was pared by 1 base and J by 5 bases, with 1 base of the junction left unmatched. CDR1 and CDR2 (germline): LGHNA, YNFKEQ. The CDR3 spans 14 residues.

The specimen was obtained from a patient treated with IRX-2 immunotherapy. This sequence originates from a human donor with breast cancer. This chain connects TRBV4-2 to TRBJ1-1; TRBD1 matches 10 bases. This CDR3 is CASSQGQGATEAFF. The CDR3, as DNA: TGTGCCAGCAGCCAAGGACAGGGGGCGACTGAAGCTTTCTTT.